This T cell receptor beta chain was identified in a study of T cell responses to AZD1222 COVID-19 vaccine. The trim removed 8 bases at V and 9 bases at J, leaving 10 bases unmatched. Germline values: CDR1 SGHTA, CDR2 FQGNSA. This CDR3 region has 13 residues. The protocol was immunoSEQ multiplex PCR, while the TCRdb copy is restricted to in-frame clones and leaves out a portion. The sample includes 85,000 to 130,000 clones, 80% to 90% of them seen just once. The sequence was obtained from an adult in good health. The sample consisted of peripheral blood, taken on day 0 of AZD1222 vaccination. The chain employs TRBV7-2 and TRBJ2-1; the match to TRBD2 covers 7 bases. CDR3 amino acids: CASSRAGVVEQFF. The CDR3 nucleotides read TGTGCCAGCTCCCGGGCGGGAGTTGTTGAGCAGTTCTTC. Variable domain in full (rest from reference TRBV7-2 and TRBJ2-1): GAGVSQSPSNKVTEKGKDVELRCDPISGHTALYWYRQSLGQGLEFLIYFQGNSAPDKSGLPSDRFSAERTGGSVSTLTIQRTQQEDSAVYLCASSRAGVVEQFFGPGTRLTVL.